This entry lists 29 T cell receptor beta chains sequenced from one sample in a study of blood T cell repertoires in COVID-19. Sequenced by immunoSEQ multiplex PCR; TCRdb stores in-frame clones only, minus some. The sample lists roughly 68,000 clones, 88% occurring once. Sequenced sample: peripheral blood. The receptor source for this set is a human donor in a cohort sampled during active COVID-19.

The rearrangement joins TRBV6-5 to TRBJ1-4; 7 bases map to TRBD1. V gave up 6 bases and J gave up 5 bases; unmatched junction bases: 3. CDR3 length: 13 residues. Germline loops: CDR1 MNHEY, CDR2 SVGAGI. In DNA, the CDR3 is TGTGCCAGCAGGCCAGGGGGAAATGAAAAACTGTTTTTT. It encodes CASRPGGNEKLFF.

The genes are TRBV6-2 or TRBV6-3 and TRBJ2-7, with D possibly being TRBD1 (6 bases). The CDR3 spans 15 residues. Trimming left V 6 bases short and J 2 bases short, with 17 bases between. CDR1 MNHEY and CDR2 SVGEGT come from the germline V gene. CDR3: CASSANRVGAYEQYF. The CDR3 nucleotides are TGTGCCAGCAGCGCTAACAGGGTGGGGGCCTACGAGCAGTACTTC.

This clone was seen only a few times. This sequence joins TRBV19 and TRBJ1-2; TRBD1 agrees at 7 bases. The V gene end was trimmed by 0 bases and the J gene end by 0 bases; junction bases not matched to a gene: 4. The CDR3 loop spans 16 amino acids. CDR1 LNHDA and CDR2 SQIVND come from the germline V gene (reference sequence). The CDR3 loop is CASSIDATGPNYGYTF. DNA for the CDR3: TGTGCCAGTAGTATAGACGCGACAGGGCCTAACTATGGCTACACCTTC.

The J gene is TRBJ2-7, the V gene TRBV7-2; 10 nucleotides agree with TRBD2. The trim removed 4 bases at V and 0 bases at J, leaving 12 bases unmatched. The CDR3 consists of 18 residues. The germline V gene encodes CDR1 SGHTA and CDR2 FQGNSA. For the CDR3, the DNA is TGTGCCAGCAGCTCGGGCCGGGGAAGCGGGGGGGCCTCCTACGAGCAGTACTTC. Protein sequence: CASSSGRGSGGASYEQYF.

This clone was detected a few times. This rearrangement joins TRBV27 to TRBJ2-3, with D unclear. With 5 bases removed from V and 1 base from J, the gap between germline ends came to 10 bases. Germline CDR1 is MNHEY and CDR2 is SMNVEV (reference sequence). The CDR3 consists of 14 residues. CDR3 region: CASSPWAGTDTQYF. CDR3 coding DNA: TGTGCCAGCAGTCCCTGGGCCGGCACAGATACGCAGTATTTT.

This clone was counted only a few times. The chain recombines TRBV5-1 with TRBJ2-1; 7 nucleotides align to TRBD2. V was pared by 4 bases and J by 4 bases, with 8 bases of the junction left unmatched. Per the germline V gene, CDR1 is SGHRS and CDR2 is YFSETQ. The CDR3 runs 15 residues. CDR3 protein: CASSHGLGSYNEQFF. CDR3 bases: TGCGCCAGCAGCCATGGACTAGGCTCTTACAATGAGCAGTTCTTC.

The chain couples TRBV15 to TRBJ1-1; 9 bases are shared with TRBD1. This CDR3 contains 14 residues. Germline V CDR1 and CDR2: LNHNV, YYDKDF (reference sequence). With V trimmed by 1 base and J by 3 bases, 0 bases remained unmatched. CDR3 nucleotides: TGTGCCACCAGCAGAGGACAGGGGGACACTGAAGCTTTCTTT. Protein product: CATSRGQGDTEAFF.

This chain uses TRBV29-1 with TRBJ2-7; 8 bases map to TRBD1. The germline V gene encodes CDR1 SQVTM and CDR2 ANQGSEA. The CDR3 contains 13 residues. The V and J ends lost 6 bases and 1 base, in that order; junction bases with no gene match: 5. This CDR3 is CSVSRGRSYEQYF. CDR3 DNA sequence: TGCAGCGTGAGCAGGGGGCGGTCCTACGAGCAGTACTTC.

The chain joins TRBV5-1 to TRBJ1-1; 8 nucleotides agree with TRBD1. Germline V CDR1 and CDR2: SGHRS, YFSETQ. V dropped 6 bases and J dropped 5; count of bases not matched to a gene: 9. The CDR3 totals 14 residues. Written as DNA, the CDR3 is TGCGCCAGCAACAAAGGACACAGGGGGACTGAAGCTTTCTTT. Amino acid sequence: CASNKGHRGTEAFF.

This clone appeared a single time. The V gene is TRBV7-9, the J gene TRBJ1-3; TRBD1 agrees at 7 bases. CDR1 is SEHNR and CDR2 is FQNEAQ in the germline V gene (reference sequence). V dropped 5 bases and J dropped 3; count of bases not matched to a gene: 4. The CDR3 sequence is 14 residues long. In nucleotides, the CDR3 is TGTGCCAGCAGCCAACAGGGGATTGGAAACACCATATATTTT. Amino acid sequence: CASSQQGIGNTIYF.

The CDR3 nucleotides are TGTGCCAGCAGTTTTGTAGCGGGACCAGACTACGAGCAGTACTTC. Translation: CASSFVAGPDYEQYF. V and J are TRBV28 and TRBJ2-7; 8 bases line up with TRBD2. V lost 3 bases, J lost 3 bases, and 7 bases stayed unmatched. CDR3 length equals 15 residues. Germline V gene lookup returns CDR1 MDHEN and CDR2 SYDVKM.

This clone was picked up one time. CDR3 sequence: CASSNRDGNSPLHF. The DNA of the CDR3 is TGTGCCAGCAGTAACAGGGATGGGAATTCACCCCTCCACTTT. The chain is built from TRBV27 and TRBJ1-6; D perhaps matches TRBD1 (6 bases). Germline values: CDR1 MNHEY, CDR2 SMNVEV (reference sequence). This CDR3 is 14 amino acids long. The germline V and J ends were trimmed by 5 bases and 7 bases, with 12 bases remaining between them.

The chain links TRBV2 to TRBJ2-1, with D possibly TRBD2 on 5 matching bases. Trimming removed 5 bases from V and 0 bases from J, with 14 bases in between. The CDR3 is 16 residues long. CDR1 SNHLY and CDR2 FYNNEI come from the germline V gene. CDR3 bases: TGTGCCAGCAGTTTCCTAGAGCGGCCCTCCTACAATGAGCAGTTCTTC. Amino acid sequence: CASSFLERPSYNEQFF.

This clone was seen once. CDR3 in DNA: TGTGCCAGCAGCTCGCTTCAGGGGGGCAATCAGCCCCAGCATTTT. This gives the protein CASSSLQGGNQPQHF. The rearrangement uses TRBV7-8 and TRBJ1-5, with 7 bases identical to TRBD1. Germline-derived CDR1 and CDR2 are SGHVS and FQNEAQ. The CDR3 sequence is 15 residues long. The junction had 5 bases not matched to a gene; V was cut back by 4 bases and J by 2 bases.

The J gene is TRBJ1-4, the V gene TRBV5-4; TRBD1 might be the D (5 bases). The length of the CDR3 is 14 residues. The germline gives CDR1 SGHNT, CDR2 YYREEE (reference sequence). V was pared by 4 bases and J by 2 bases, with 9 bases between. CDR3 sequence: CASSQDSTNEKLFF. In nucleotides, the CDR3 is TGTGCCAGCAGCCAAGACAGCACTAATGAAAAACTGTTTTTT.

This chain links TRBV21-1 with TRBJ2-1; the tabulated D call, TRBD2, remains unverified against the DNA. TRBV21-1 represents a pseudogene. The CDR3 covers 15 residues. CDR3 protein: CASSKRAETGGEQFF. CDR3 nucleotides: TGTGCCAGCAGCAAACGGGCGGAAACGGGGGGTGAGCAGTTCTTC.

The CDR3 spells CASSDRYSNQPQHF. The CDR3 bases are TGTGCCAGCAGTGACAGGTATAGCAATCAGCCCCAGCATTTT. This chain joins TRBV2 and TRBJ1-5; D remains unclear. CDR1 is SNHLY and CDR2 is FYNNEI in the germline V gene. Deletions cut 3 bases from V and 0 bases from J, with 6 bases between. The CDR3 runs 14 residues.

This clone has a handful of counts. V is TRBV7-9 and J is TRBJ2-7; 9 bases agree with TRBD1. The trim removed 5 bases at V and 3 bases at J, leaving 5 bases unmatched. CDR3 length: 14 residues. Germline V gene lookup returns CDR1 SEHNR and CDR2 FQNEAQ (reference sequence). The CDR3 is CASSIRTGDYEQYF. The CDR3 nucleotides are TGTGCCAGCAGCATAAGGACAGGGGACTACGAGCAGTACTTC.

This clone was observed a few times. The CDR3 region has the DNA TGTGCCAGCACCACAGGGGTTCAGCCCCAGCATTTT. Its protein is CASTTGVQPQHF. The gene calls are TRBV7-2 and TRBJ1-5; 7 nucleotides agree with TRBD1. After removal of 7 bases from V and 6 bases from J, the junction contained 3 bases not matched to a gene. Germline V CDR1 and CDR2: SGHTA, FQGNSA. This CDR3 region has 12 residues.

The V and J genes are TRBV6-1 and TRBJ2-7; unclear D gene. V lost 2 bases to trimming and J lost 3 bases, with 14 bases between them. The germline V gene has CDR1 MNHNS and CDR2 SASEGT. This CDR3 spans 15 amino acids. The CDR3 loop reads CASSEPRLGLYEQYF. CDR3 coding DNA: TGTGCCAGCAGTGAACCCCGACTGGGTCTCTACGAGCAGTACTTC.

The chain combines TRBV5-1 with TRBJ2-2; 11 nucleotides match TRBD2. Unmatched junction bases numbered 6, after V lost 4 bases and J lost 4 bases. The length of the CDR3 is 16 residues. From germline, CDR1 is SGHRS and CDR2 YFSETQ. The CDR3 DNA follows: TGCGCCAGCAGCGGCGGGACTAGCGGAGGCACCGGGGAGCTGTTTTTT. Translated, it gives CASSGGTSGGTGELFF.

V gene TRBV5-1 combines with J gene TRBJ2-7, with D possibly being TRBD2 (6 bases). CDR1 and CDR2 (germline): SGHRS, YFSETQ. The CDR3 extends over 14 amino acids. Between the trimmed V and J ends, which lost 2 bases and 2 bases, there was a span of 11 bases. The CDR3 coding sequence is TGCGCCAGCAGCTTAGGGACTTTTCCCTACGAGCAGTACTTC. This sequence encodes CASSLGTFPYEQYF.

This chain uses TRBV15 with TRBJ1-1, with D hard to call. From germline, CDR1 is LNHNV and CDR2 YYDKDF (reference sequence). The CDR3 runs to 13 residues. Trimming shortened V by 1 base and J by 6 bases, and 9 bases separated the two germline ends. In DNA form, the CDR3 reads TGTGCCACCAGCAGAGCTTTGCGCGCTGAAGCTTTCTTT. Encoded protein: CATSRALRAEAFF.

The chain's CDR3 is CARADETGATTYGYTF. The CDR3 nucleotides are TGTGCCAGGGCGGACGAGACAGGGGCAACAACCTATGGCTACACCTTC. The chain links TRBV2 to TRBJ1-2, with 8 bases matching TRBD1. The V segment lost 9 bases and the J segment 4 bases; nucleotides outside the gene matches: 16. This CDR3 is 16 amino acids long. Germline V lookup: CDR1 SNHLY, CDR2 FYNNEI. Supplemented by reference TRBV2 and TRBJ1-2, the full variable domain reads EPEVTQTPSHQVTQMGQEVILRCVPISNHLYFYWYRQILGQKVEFLVSFYNNEISEKSEIFDDQFSVERPDGSNFTLKIRSTKLEDSAMYFCARADETGATTYGYTFGSGTRLTVV.

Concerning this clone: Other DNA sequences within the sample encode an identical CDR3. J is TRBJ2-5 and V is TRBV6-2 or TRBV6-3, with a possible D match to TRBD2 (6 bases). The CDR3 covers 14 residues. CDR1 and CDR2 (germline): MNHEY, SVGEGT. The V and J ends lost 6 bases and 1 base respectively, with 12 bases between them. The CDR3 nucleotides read TGTGCCAGCAGCCCCGGAGGGGCCCAAGAGACCCAGTACTTC. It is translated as CASSPGGAQETQYF.

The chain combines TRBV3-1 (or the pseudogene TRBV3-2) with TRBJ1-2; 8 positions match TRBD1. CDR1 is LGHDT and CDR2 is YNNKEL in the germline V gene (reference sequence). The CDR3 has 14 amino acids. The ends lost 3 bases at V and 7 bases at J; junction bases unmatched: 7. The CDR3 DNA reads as TGTGCCAGCAGCCAGGGACAGGAAGGAACTGGCTACACCTTC. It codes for CASSQGQEGTGYTF.

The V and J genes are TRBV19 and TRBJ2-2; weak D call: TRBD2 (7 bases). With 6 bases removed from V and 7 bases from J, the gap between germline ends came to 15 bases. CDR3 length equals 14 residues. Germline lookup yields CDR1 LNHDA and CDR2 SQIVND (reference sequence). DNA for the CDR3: TGTGCCAGTAGGAAGGGGGGGTCTATCGGGGAGCTGTTTTTT. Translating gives CASRKGGSIGELFF.

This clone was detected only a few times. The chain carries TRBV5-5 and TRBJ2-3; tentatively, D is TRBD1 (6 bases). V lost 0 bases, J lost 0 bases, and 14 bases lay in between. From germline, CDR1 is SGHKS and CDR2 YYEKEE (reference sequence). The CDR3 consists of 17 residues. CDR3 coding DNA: TGTGCCAGCAGCTTGGGACCTCCGGGACAAAGCACAGATACGCAGTATTTT. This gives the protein CASSLGPPGQSTDTQYF.

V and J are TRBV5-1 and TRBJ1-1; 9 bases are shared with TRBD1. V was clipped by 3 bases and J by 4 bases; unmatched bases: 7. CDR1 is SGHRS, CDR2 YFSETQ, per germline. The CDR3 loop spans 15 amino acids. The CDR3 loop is CASSSSGQGPTEAFF. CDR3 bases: TGCGCCAGCAGCTCCTCAGGACAGGGGCCCACTGAAGCTTTCTTT. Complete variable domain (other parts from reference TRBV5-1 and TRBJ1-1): KAGVTQTPRYLIKTRGQQVTLSCSPISGHRSVSWYQQTPGQGLQFLFEYFSETQRNKGNFPGRFSGRQFSNSRSEMNVSTLELGDSALYLCASSSSGQGPTEAFFGQGTRLTVV.